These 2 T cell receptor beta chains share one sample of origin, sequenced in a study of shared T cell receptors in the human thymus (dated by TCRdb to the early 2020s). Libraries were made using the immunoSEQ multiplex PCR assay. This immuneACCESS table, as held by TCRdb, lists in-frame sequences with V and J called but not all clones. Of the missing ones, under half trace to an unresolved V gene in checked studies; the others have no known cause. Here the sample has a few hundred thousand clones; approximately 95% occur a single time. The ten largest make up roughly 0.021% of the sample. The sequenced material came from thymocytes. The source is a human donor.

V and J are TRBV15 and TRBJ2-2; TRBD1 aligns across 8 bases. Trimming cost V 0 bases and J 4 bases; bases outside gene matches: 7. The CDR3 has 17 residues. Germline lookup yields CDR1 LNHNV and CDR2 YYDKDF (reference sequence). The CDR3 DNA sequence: TGTGCCACCAGCAGAGATCCAAGGACAGGGCCCACCGGGGAGCTGTTTTTT. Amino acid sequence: CATSRDPRTGPTGELFF.

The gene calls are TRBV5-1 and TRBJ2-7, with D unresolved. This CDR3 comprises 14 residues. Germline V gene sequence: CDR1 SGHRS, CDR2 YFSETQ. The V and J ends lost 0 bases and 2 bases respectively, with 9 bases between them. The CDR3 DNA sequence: TGCGCCAGCAGCTTGGACGCCCTAGCCTACGAGCAGTACTTC. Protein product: CASSLDALAYEQYF. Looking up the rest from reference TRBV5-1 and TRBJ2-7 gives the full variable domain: KAGVTQTPRYLIKTRGQQVTLSCSPISGHRSVSWYQQTPGQGLQFLFEYFSETQRNKGNFPGRFSGRQFSNSRSEMNVSTLELGDSALYLCASSLDALAYEQYFGPGTRLTVT.